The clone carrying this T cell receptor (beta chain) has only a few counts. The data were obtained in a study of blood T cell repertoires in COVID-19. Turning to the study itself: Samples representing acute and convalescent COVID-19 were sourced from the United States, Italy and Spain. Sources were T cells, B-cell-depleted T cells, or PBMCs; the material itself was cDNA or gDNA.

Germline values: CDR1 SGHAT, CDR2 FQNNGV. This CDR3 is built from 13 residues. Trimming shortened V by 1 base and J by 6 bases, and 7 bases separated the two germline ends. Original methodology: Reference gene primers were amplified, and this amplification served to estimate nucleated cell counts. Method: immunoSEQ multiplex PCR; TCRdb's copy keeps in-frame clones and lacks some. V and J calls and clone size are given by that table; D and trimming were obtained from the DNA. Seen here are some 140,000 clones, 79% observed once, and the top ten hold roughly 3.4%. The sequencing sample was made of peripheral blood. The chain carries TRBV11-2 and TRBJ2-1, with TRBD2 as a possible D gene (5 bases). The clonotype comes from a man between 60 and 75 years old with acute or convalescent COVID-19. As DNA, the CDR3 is TGTGCCAGCAGCTTAGTAGGAGGCAATGAGCAGTTCTTC. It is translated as CASSLVGGNEQFF.